This T cell receptor beta chain comes out of a study of human T cells and chemical hapten exposure. Time point of the sample: pre-sensitization, week 0. As for treatment: therapeutic diphenylcyclopropenone sensitization with weekly scalp DPC. TCRdb reprocessed the RACE reads with MiXCR, giving one entry per CDR3 protein. Here the sample spans 300,000 to 400,000 distinct CDR3 sequences, less than 6.5% being singletons. The TCR sequence derives from a woman aged 45-65 years with alopecia areata. Some clones in this sample may be carry-over from other donors' samples. The sequencing here drew on whole blood, taken in connection with sensitization to the hapten diphenylcyclopropenone (DPC).

CDR3 protein: CASSLLAGGLTGELFF. The DNA for the CDR3 is TGTGCCAGCAGCTTATTAGCGGGGGGGCTCACCGGGGAGCTGTTTTTT. The chain joins TRBV7-2 to TRBJ2-2, with TRBD2 matching 11 bases. The germline gives CDR1 SGHTA, CDR2 FQGNSA. V was clipped by 2 bases and J by 4 bases; unmatched bases: 3. The length of the CDR3 is 16 residues.